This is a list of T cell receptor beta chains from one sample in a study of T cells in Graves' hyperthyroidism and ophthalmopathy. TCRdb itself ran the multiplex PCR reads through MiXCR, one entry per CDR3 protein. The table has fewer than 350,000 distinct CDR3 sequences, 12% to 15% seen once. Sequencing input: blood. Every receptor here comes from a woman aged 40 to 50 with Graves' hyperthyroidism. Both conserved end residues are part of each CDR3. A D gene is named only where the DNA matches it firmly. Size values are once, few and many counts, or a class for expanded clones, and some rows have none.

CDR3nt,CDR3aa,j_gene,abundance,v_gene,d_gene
TGTGCCAGCAGTCCAACGGGACAGGTTTACAATGAGCAGTTCTTC,CASSPTGQVYNEQFF,TRBJ2-1,many,TRBV28,TRBD1
TGTGCCAGCAGTGACAGGGACGGAGTAAGCAATCAGCCCCAGCATTTT,CASSDRDGVSNQPQHF,TRBJ1-5,.,TRBV6-2/TRBV6-3,TRBD1
TGTGCCAGCAGTGAACTCAGCGCTAATTCACCCCTCCACTTT,CASSELSANSPLHF,TRBJ1-6,many,TRBV2,.
TGTGCCAGCCGAAACCGGACTAGCGGATACGAGCAGTACTTC,CASRNRTSGYEQYF,TRBJ2-7,.,TRBV7-2,TRBD2
TGTGCCAGCAGTTTAGGAAGGACTAGCGGGAGCACAGATACGCAGTATTTT,CASSLGRTSGSTDTQYF,TRBJ2-3,many,TRBV12-3/TRBV12-4,TRBD2
TGTGCCATCAGTGAGAATATTAAGGGGGAGACCCAGTACTTC,CAISENIKGETQYF,TRBJ2-5,few,TRBV10-3,.
TGCGCCAGCAGCCACCCGGTCTTGGGTCGTAATCAGCCCCAGCATTTT,CASSHPVLGRNQPQHF,TRBJ1-5,many,TRBV4-1,.
TGCAGTGCTGTAAGGGGGCTAGGTGGCTACACCTTC,CSAVRGLGGYTF,TRBJ1-2,many,TRBV20-1,TRBD1
TGCAGTGCTAGGGCTAGTGGGAGGGCCTACGAGCAGTACTTC,CSARASGRAYEQYF,TRBJ2-7,.,TRBV20-1,TRBD2
TGCGCCAGCAGTGAGAACAGCGACTCCGACCGACAGTTCTTC,CASSENSDSDRQFF,TRBJ2-1,few,TRBV10-1,.
TGTGCCAGCAGCAGTGGACAGACTAGCAATCAGCCCCAGCATTTT,CASSSGQTSNQPQHF,TRBJ1-5,many,TRBV28,.
TGTGCCACCCGTCGAGCGGCCCAGGAGACCCAGTACTTC,CATRRAAQETQYF,TRBJ2-5,many,TRBV28,.
TGTGCCAGTAGTATGTACAATGAGCAGTTCTTC,CASSMYNEQFF,TRBJ2-1,many,TRBV19,.
TGTGCCAGCAGTGGCCGAACTCAGGGGGACACTGAAGCTTTCTTT,CASSGRTQGDTEAFF,TRBJ1-1,.,TRBV12-3/TRBV12-4,TRBD1
TGTGCCAGCAGCGTAGGGCTAGCGGGAACGACAGATACGCAGTATTTT,CASSVGLAGTTDTQYF,TRBJ2-3,few,TRBV9,TRBD2
TGCGCCAGCAGCCAAAACGCCGGGACCGCAAACTATGGCTACACCTTC,CASSQNAGTANYGYTF,TRBJ1-2,few,TRBV5-1,.
TGCAGTGCTGTACACAGAGAAAAGGCCGGGGAGCTGTTTTTT,CSAVHREKAGELFF,TRBJ2-2,.,TRBV20-1,.
TGTGCCACCAGTGCCAGATTTAACTATGGCTACACCTTC,CATSARFNYGYTF,TRBJ1-2,.,TRBV24-1,.
TGTGCCAGCAGTCTTGGCCCGGGAGATACGCAGTATTTT,CASSLGPGDTQYF,TRBJ2-3,many,TRBV12-3/TRBV12-4,.
TGTGCCAGCAGGGATCAGGGGGCAGGCGAGCAGTACTTC,CASRDQGAGEQYF,TRBJ2-7,many,TRBV2,TRBD1
TGTGCCAGCAGCTTAGGCACGACAGGCAATGAGCAGTTCTTC,CASSLGTTGNEQFF,TRBJ2-1,many,TRBV11-2,.
TGTGCCAGCAGTTTATGGGACAGGGGCAATCAGCCCCAGCAATTT,CASSLWDRGNQPQQF,TRBJ1-5,.,TRBV28,TRBD1
TGTGCCAGCAGTCCTCGGCGGTCGACATACGACTCTGGGGCCAACGTCCTGACTTTC,CASSPRRSTYDSGANVLTF,TRBJ2-6,few,TRBV6-1,.
TGTGCCAGTAGATTGGGGGGGTCCGGTCAGCCCCAGCATTTT,CASRLGGSGQPQHF,TRBJ1-5,few,TRBV19,.
TGTGCCAGCAGACAACAGGGATACCAAGAGACCCAGTACTTC,CASRQQGYQETQYF,TRBJ2-5,few,TRBV3-1,.
TGTGCCAGCAGTTCCACTCAAGCGGGACACTCGGGGCCCCTCTACGAGCAGTACTTC,CASSSTQAGHSGPLYEQYF,TRBJ2-7,many,TRBV6-5,.
TGCAGCGTTAGGACAGGGGCCAACTACGAGCAGTACTTC,CSVRTGANYEQYF,TRBJ2-7,.,TRBV29-1,TRBD1
TGTGCCAGCACCTTGGCAGCGCTCCATGAAAAACTGTTTTTT,CASTLAALHEKLFF,TRBJ1-4,many,TRBV28,.
TGTGCCAGCAGGCGGACCAGCTCCTACAATGAGCAGTTCTTC,CASRRTSSYNEQFF,TRBJ2-1,many,TRBV2,.
TGTGCCAGCGGCAAGTCCCTGGTCCACAATGAGCAGTTCTTC,CASGKSLVHNEQFF,TRBJ2-1,.,TRBV4-2,.
TGTGCCAGCAGCCAAGGGCCGTCTGGGGGGGCCGGGGAGCTGTTTTTT,CASSQGPSGGAGELFF,TRBJ2-2,.,TRBV3-1,TRBD2
TGCGCCAGCAGCTTCTATGACCTGGGCACAGATACGCAGTATTTT,CASSFYDLGTDTQYF,TRBJ2-3,many,TRBV5-1,.
TGTGCCAGCATGAGGGGAGTAGCGGGAGAGACCCAGTACTTC,CASMRGVAGETQYF,TRBJ2-5,few,TRBV27,TRBD2
TGCGCCAGCAGCTTGACCGGGACAGCTTTAGAGACCCAGTACTTC,CASSLTGTALETQYF,TRBJ2-5,.,TRBV5-1,TRBD1
TGTGCCAGCAGCTTAGTGACTAGCGGGGGCAGGTGGTATTTT,CASSLVTSGGRWYF,TRBJ2-3,few,TRBV7-9,TRBD2
TGTGCCAGCAGCCCGGACAGGATATTTAATGAAAAACTGTTTTTT,CASSPDRIFNEKLFF,TRBJ1-4,few,TRBV7-8,TRBD1
TGTGCCAGCAGCCGCGGTGGGGGGCGAAAGCGTGAAAAACTGTTTTTT,CASSRGGGRKREKLFF,TRBJ1-4,.,TRBV4-2,.
TGTGCCAGCAGATCCCCGGCCCAAGGGAGGAATGAGCAGTTCTTC,CASRSPAQGRNEQFF,TRBJ2-1,many,TRBV6-2/TRBV6-3,.
TGTGCCAGCAGTCTCGAGGGACAGGAGACCTACGAGCAGTACTTC,CASSLEGQETYEQYF,TRBJ2-7,many,TRBV12-3/TRBV12-4,TRBD1
TGTGCCAGCAGTGTGACAGGGGAGACCGGGGAGCTGTTTTTT,CASSVTGETGELFF,TRBJ2-2,many,TRBV6-1,TRBD1
TGTGCCAGCAGTGGACGGGAGGACTATGTTTACGAGCAGTACTTC,CASSGREDYVYEQYF,TRBJ2-7,many,TRBV6-1,TRBD2
TGTGCCAGCAGCTTGGTAGGCGGGAGGGCCCAAGGGAAAAACAATGAGCAGTTCTTC,CASSLVGGRAQGKNNEQFF,TRBJ2-1,few,TRBV5-5,TRBD2
TGTGCCAGTAGTATTTCTACAGCCGCCTCCCCCCTCCACTTT,CASSISTAASPLHF,TRBJ1-6,few,TRBV19,.
TGTGCCTGGAGTGTGACCAGGAGGCAGTTCTTC,CAWSVTRRQFF,TRBJ2-1,many,TRBV30,.
TGTGCCAGCAGCTTAGCACAAGGACGGCGATTACCCTACGAGCAGTACTTC,CASSLAQGRRLPYEQYF,TRBJ2-7,many,TRBV7-9,.
TGCAGTGCACGACAACGTGGGGGCACTGAAGCTTTCTTT,CSARQRGGTEAFF,TRBJ1-1,many,TRBV20-1,.
TGTGCCATCAGGGACCCGACCGGGGGAGGCTACACCTTC,CAIRDPTGGGYTF,TRBJ1-2,many,TRBV10-3,.
TGTGCCAGCTCACCACCGACCGCGAACACTGAAGCTTTCTTT,CASSPPTANTEAFF,TRBJ1-1,few,TRBV18,.